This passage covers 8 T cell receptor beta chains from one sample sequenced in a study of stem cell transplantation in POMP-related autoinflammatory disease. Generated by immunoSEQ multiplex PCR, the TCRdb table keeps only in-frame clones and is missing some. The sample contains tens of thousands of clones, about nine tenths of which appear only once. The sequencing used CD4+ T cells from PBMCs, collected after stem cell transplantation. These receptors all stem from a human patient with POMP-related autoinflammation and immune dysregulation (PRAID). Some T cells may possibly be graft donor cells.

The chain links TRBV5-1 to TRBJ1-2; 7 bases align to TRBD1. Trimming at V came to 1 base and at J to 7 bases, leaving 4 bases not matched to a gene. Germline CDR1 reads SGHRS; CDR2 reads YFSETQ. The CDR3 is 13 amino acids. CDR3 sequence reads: CASSLPGTVGYTF. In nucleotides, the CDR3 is TGCGCCAGCAGCTTGCCGGGGACAGTTGGCTACACCTTC.

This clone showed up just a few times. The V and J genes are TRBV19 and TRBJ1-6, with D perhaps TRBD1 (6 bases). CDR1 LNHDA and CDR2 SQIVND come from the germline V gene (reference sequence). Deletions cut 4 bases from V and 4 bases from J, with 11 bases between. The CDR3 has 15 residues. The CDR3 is CASSRQGIYNSPLHF. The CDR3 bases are TGTGCCAGTAGTAGGCAGGGGATTTATAATTCACCCCTCCACTTT.

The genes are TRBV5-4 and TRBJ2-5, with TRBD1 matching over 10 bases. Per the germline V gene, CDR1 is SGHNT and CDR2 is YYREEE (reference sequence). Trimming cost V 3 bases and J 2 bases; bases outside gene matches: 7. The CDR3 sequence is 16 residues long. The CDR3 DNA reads TGTGCCAGCAGCTCAAGCCGGGACAGGGGTCAAGAGACCCAGTACTTC. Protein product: CASSSSRDRGQETQYF.

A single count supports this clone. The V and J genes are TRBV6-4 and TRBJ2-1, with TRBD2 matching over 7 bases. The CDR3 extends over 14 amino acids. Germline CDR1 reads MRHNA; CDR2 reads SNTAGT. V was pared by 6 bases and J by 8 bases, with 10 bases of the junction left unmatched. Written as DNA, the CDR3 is TGTGCCAGCAGCCGGGACTACCTTAGGGATGAGCAGTTCTTC. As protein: CASSRDYLRDEQFF.

The CDR3 region has the DNA TGCGCCAGCAGCCAGCTAGCGGGGGGTGGCAATGAGCAGTTCTTC. It specifies CASSQLAGGGNEQFF. This sequence joins TRBV5-1 and TRBJ2-1; 11 bases are a match to TRBD2. Trimming took 4 bases from V and 6 from J; bases not matched to a gene: 6. Germline-derived CDR1 and CDR2 are SGHRS and YFSETQ. The CDR3 spans 15 residues. Together with reference TRBV5-1 and TRBJ2-1, the CDR3 gives the full variable domain: KAGVTQTPRYLIKTRGQQVTLSCSPISGHRSVSWYQQTPGQGLQFLFEYFSETQRNKGNFPGRFSGRQFSNSRSEMNVSTLELGDSALYLCASSQLAGGGNEQFFGPGTRLTVL.

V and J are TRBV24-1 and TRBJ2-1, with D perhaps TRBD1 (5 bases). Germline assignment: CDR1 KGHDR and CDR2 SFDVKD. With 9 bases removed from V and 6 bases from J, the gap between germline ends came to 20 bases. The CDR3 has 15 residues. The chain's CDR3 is CATSPVETVINEQFF. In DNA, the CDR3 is TGTGCCACCTCCCCAGTTGAGACAGTCATCAATGAGCAGTTCTTC.

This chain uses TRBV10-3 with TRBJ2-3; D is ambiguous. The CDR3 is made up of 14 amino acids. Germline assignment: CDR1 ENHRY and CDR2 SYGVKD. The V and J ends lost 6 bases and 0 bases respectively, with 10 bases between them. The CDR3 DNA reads TGTGCCATCAGCCGAAGTACTAGCACAGATACGCAGTATTTT. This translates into CAISRSTSTDTQYF.

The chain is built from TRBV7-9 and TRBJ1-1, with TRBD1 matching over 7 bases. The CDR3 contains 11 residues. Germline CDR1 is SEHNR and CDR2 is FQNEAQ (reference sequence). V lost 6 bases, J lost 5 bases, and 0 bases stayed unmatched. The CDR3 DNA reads TGTGCCAGCAGGGGACAGACTGAAGCTTTCTTT. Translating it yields CASRGQTEAFF.